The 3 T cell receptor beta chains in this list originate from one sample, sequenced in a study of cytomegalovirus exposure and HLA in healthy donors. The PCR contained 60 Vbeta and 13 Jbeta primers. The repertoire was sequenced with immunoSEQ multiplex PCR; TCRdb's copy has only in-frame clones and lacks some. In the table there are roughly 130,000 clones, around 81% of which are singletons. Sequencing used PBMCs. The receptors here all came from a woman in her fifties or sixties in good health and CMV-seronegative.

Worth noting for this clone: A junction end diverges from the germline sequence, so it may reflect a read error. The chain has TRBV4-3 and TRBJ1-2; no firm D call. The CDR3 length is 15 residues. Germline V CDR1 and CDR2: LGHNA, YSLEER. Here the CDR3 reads CASSQVDGDNYGYPF. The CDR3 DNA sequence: TGCGCCAGCAGCCAGGTTGACGGGGATAACTATGGCTACCCCTTC.

CDR3 in DNA: TGTGCCAGTAGTACCCTCCCAGCGGGAGGCTACAATGAGCAGTTCTTC. Translated, it gives CASSTLPAGGYNEQFF. The chain combines TRBV19 with TRBJ2-1; TRBD2 agrees at 9 bases. After removal of 4 bases from V and 3 bases from J, the junction contained 7 bases not matched to a gene. This CDR3 has 16 residues. Germline CDR1 LNHDA, CDR2 SQIVND (reference sequence).

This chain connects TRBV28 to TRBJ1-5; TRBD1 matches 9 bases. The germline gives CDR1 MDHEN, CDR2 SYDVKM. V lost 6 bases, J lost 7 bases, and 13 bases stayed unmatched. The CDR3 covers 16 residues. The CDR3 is CASRRGDRAVGQPQHF. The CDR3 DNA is TGTGCCAGCAGGCGAGGGGACAGGGCGGTGGGACAGCCCCAGCATTTT.